The 29 T cell receptor beta chains given below trace back to one sample, sequenced in a study of identical twins. TCRdb re-called the 5' RACE reads through MiXCR, storing one row per CDR3 protein. This sample has 700,000 or so distinct CDR3 sequences, with 8.6% found just once. This same sample was also part of a study on yellow fever vaccine responses in identical twins.

Sequenced sample: PBMCs. Receptors were obtained from a woman aged 18-35 years in good health.

This clonotype was seen many times. This chain uses TRBV28 with TRBJ2-7; 7 bases align to TRBD2. The CDR3 sequence is 13 residues long. The germline V gene encodes CDR1 MDHEN and CDR2 SYDVKM. After removal of 10 bases from V and 5 bases from J, the junction contained 11 bases not matched to a gene. CDR3 in DNA: TGTGCCATCCGGAAGAGGGAGGGAGACGAGCAGTACTTC. Translation: CAIRKREGDEQYF.

J is TRBJ2-7 and V is TRBV3-1; 14 bases are a match to TRBD2. CDR1 LGHDT and CDR2 YNNKEL come from the germline V gene (reference sequence). V was pared by 2 bases and J by 0 bases, with 15 bases of the junction left unmatched. The CDR3 contains 21 residues. The CDR3 bases are TGTGCCAGCAGCCAAAACCCCTACCGACTAGCGGGGGGGGATAGCTCCTACGAGCAGTACTTC. Protein product: CASSQNPYRLAGGDSSYEQYF.

This clonotype showed up just a few times. This sequence joins TRBV29-1 and TRBJ2-7; TRBD2 agrees at 9 bases. The CDR3 totals 17 residues. The germline V gene has CDR1 SQVTM and CDR2 ANQGSEA. V gave up 3 bases and J gave up 2 bases; unmatched junction bases: 14. This CDR3 is CSVEGVAGESVAYEQYF. CDR3 DNA sequence: TGCAGCGTTGAGGGGGTAGCGGGAGAGAGTGTAGCCTACGAGCAGTACTTC.

In this sample, this clonotype turned up many times. The rearrangement joins TRBV9 to TRBJ2-1; D unresolved. The CDR3 consists of 12 residues. Trimming took 2 bases from V and 3 from J, leaving 3 bases between them. Germline loops: CDR1 SGDLS, CDR2 YYNGEE. CDR3 DNA: TGTGCCAGCAGCGTCCTCTACAATGAGCAGTTCTTC. Amino acid sequence: CASSVLYNEQFF.

This clonotype was detected only a few times. V gene TRBV7-9 combines with J gene TRBJ2-7; D unresolved. This CDR3 has 15 amino acids. Germline V gene data show CDR1 as SEHNR and CDR2 as FQNEAQ (reference sequence). Deletions cut 5 bases from V and 0 bases from J, with 14 bases between. The CDR3 bases are TGTGCCAGCAGCGTGGCGGAACTCAGCTCCTACGAGCAGTACTTC. This gives the protein CASSVAELSSYEQYF.

This clonotype was detected many times. The V and J genes are TRBV3-1 and TRBJ1-6; D gene unclear. The germline V gene encodes CDR1 LGHDT and CDR2 YNNKEL (reference sequence). V gave up 2 bases and J gave up 5 bases, with 7 bases separating them. The CDR3 spans 14 residues. The CDR3 spells CASSQSRNNSPLHF. CDR3 sequence (DNA): TGTGCCAGCAGCCAATCACGGAATAATTCACCCCTCCACTTT.

This clonotype was counted a few times. V gene TRBV28 combines with J gene TRBJ2-1; D possibly corresponds to TRBD1 (5 bases). This CDR3 has 17 amino acids. Germline V gene data show CDR1 as MDHEN and CDR2 as SYDVKM. V was pared by 6 bases and J by 0 bases, with 18 bases between. CDR3 in amino acids: CASRTTSKGFSYNEQFF. The CDR3 nucleotides are TGTGCCAGCAGAACAACCAGCAAGGGGTTCTCCTACAATGAGCAGTTCTTC.

This clonotype appeared a few times. The chain couples TRBV19 to TRBJ2-1, with D perhaps matching TRBD2 (6 bases). V was shortened by 7 bases and J by 6 bases, with 13 bases between the two germline ends. The CDR3 is made up of 13 amino acids. Germline V gene lookup returns CDR1 LNHDA and CDR2 SQIVND (reference sequence). The DNA of the CDR3 is TGTGCCAGTATGGAGGACTATTCCAATGAGCAGTTCTTC. Encoded protein: CASMEDYSNEQFF.

There are many counts of this clonotype. This chain joins TRBV25-1 and TRBJ1-6; D call uncertain. The CDR3 covers 13 residues. V dropped 3 bases and J dropped 6 bases, with 6 bases sitting between them. Germline CDR1 MGHDK, CDR2 SYGVNS. CDR3 nucleotide sequence: TGTGCCAGCAGTGACAGGTTTAATTCACCCCTCCACTTT. Protein sequence: CASSDRFNSPLHF. The full variable domain, rest sourced from reference TRBV25-1 and TRBJ1-6, is EADIYQTPRYLVIGTGKKITLECSQTMGHDKMYWYQQDPGMELHLIHYSYGVNSTEKGDLSSESTVSRIRTEHFPLTLESARPSHTSQYLCASSDRFNSPLHFGNGTRLTVT.

Turning to this clonotype: A read error may explain this, as a much larger clone is one base away. The chain links TRBV27 to TRBJ2-7, with D possibly being TRBD1 or TRBD2 (5 bases each). V lost 1 base, J lost 3 bases, and 7 bases lay in between. Germline values: CDR1 MNHEY, CDR2 SMNVEV (reference sequence). The CDR3 extends over 13 amino acids. The CDR3 coding sequence is TGTGCCAGCAGTTTATGGGACGGCTACGAGCAGTACTTC. Translation gives CASSLWDGYEQYF.

This clonotype was counted a single time. This CDR3 reads CATSGDGSSYNEQFF. Written as DNA, the CDR3 is TGTGCCACCAGCGGGGACGGCAGCTCCTACAATGAGCAGTTCTTC. The chain recombines TRBV15 with TRBJ2-1, with D possibly being TRBD1 or TRBD2 (5 bases each). The length of the CDR3 is 15 residues. Germline CDR1 reads LNHNV; CDR2 reads YYDKDF (reference sequence). V was pared by 5 bases and J by 0 bases, with 11 bases between.

This clonotype was seen a handful of times. The gene calls are TRBV2 and TRBJ2-7; TRBD1 matches 7 bases. The ends lost 9 bases at V and 9 bases at J; junction bases unmatched: 11. This CDR3 is 12 amino acids long. Per germline, CDR1 SNHLY and CDR2 FYNNEI. CDR3 amino acids: CASGTEILRQYF. The CDR3 nucleotides read TGTGCCAGTGGGACAGAGATCCTGCGGCAGTACTTC.

This clonotype was found a few times. The rearrangement links TRBV11-2 to TRBJ2-2; 7 bases fit TRBD2. The CDR3 extends over 15 amino acids. The germline gives CDR1 SGHAT, CDR2 FQNNGV. V lost 5 bases and J lost 6; bases outside the gene matches: 9. CDR3 DNA: TGTGCCAGCAGCCCCCGGCTAGCGGACGCCGGGGAGCTGTTTTTT. The encoded protein is CASSPRLADAGELFF.

The chain couples TRBV25-1 to TRBJ1-4; D is possibly TRBD1 (6 bases). The CDR3 totals 15 residues. V lost 6 bases to trimming and J lost 7 bases, with 18 bases between them. Per germline, CDR1 MGHDK and CDR2 SYGVNS. The CDR3 sequence: CASSLPGGRVEKLFF. The DNA of the CDR3 is TGTGCCAGCAGCCTGCCCGGGGGGCGCGTTGAAAAACTGTTTTTT.

The chain joins TRBV24-1 to TRBJ2-1; D is uncertain. Per the germline V gene, CDR1 is KGHDR and CDR2 is SFDVKD. Trimming left V 5 bases short and J 7 bases short, with 8 bases between. CDR3 length: 12 residues. The CDR3 here is CATSGDWNEQFF. The CDR3 DNA follows: TGTGCCACCAGTGGAGACTGGAATGAGCAGTTCTTC.

This clonotype was recorded at least ten times. The chain carries TRBV5-1 and TRBJ2-1; 12 nucleotides agree with TRBD2. The V segment lost 2 bases and the J segment 7 bases; nucleotides outside the gene matches: 13. Germline V gene lookup returns CDR1 SGHRS and CDR2 YFSETQ. The CDR3 totals 18 residues. The CDR3 here is CASSFWTSGAGKGNEQFF. For the CDR3, the DNA is TGCGCCAGCAGCTTCTGGACTAGCGGGGCGGGAAAAGGGAATGAGCAGTTCTTC.

The gene calls are TRBV12-3 or TRBV12-4 and TRBJ2-7, with D possibly being TRBD2 (6 bases). The CDR3 has 15 amino acids. V lost 6 bases to trimming and J lost 3 bases, with 18 bases between them. CDR3 coding DNA: TGTGCCAGCAGCGAAGGGCGGGTTAGCGGCTACGAGCAGTACTTC. Protein: CASSEGRVSGYEQYF.

This clonotype was seen more than once but under ten times. The chain uses TRBV2 and TRBJ2-3; D is perhaps TRBD1 (6 bases). The CDR3 is made up of 16 amino acids. Looked up from germline, CDR1 is SNHLY and CDR2 is FYNNEI. Between the trimmed V and J ends, which lost 3 bases and 3 bases, there was a span of 16 bases. The CDR3 DNA follows: TGTGCCAGCAGTGATAGGGTCGGCAGGGGAACAGATACGCAGTATTTT. Its protein is CASSDRVGRGTDTQYF.

For the CDR3, the DNA is TGTGCCACCAGTGACCAGACGGGTGAAGACTATGGCTACACCTTC. Protein product: CATSDQTGEDYGYTF. This sequence joins TRBV24-1 and TRBJ1-2; no clear D gene. Trimming stripped 4 bases from V and 3 bases from J, with 14 bases between. The CDR3 has 15 amino acids. The V gene's germline CDR1 is KGHDR and CDR2 SFDVKD.

V is TRBV20-1 and J is TRBJ2-2; TRBD2 is a possible D gene (5 bases). CDR3 size: 13 residues. The ends were cut back, 2 bases at V and 5 bases at J, with 9 bases in the middle. Germline V lookup: CDR1 DFQATT, CDR2 SNEGSKA (reference sequence). CDR3 region: CSARYTGTGELFF. CDR3 bases: TGCAGTGCTAGATACACGGGGACCGGGGAGCTGTTTTTT.

This clonotype occurred a few times. The chain combines TRBV11-2 with TRBJ1-1; TRBD1 agrees at 10 bases. This CDR3 is built from 15 residues. The V gene end was trimmed by 4 bases and the J gene end by 4 bases; junction bases not matched to a gene: 6. CDR1 and CDR2 from the germline V gene are SGHAT and FQNNGV. This chain's CDR3 is CASSSGRTGGTEAFF. CDR3 nucleotide sequence: TGTGCCAGCAGCTCAGGAAGGACAGGGGGCACTGAAGCTTTCTTT.

This clonotype was seen at least ten times. This chain joins TRBV7-2 and TRBJ1-2, with TRBD1 identical over 7 bases. The length of the CDR3 is 14 residues. After removal of 1 base from V and 4 bases from J, the junction contained 3 bases not matched to a gene. The V gene's germline CDR1 is SGHTA and CDR2 FQGNSA. The chain's CDR3 is CASSLGQGVYGYTF. The CDR3 region has the DNA TGTGCCAGCAGCTTAGGGCAGGGGGTCTATGGCTACACCTTC.

The V and J genes are TRBV4-3 and TRBJ1-1; TRBD1 aligns across 10 bases. This CDR3 is 15 amino acids long. Germline CDR1 is LGHNA and CDR2 is YSLEER. The V and J ends lost 5 bases and 4 bases, in that order; junction bases with no gene match: 7. The CDR3 nucleotides read TGCGCCAGCAGCAAGGGACAGGGGTTAGGCACTGAAGCTTTCTTT. Its protein is CASSKGQGLGTEAFF.

This clonotype turned up a few times. V is TRBV29-1 and J is TRBJ2-2; either TRBD1 or TRBD2 may supply D (6 bases each). V dropped 4 bases and J dropped 7 bases, with 10 bases sitting between them. The length of the CDR3 is 12 residues. Germline V gives CDR1 SQVTM, CDR2 ANQGSEA. CDR3 coding DNA: TGCAGCGTTGTGGGGGGCTTCGGGGAGCTGTTTTTT. Protein product: CSVVGGFGELFF.

The gene calls are TRBV12-3 or TRBV12-4 and TRBJ2-7; TRBD1 matches 10 bases. This CDR3 comprises 14 residues. The trim removed 7 bases at V and 7 bases at J, leaving 10 bases unmatched. The CDR3 DNA reads as TGTGCCAGCACCAGGGGACAGGGGCTCGCTGAGCAGTACTTC. Its translation: CASTRGQGLAEQYF.

This rearrangement joins TRBV12-5 to TRBJ2-5, with 14 nucleotides matching TRBD2. This CDR3 is built from 17 residues. V lost 3 bases to trimming and J lost 5 bases; unmatched junction nucleotides: 8. Germline values: CDR1 LGHNT, CDR2 FRNRAP. This CDR3 is CASGLRLAGGHSETQYF. CDR3 coding DNA: TGTGCTAGTGGTTTAAGACTAGCGGGGGGGCATTCTGAGACCCAGTACTTC.

Many counts were recorded for this clonotype. V usage is TRBV6-1 and J usage is TRBJ2-1, with 13 nucleotides matching TRBD2. This CDR3 spans 18 amino acids. V was clipped by 5 bases and J by 0 bases; unmatched bases: 7. CDR1 MNHNS and CDR2 SASEGT come from the germline V gene. The CDR3: CASSRTSGGESSYNEQFF. In nucleotides, the CDR3 is TGTGCCAGCAGTAGGACTAGCGGGGGAGAGAGCTCCTACAATGAGCAGTTCTTC.

This clonotype was seen many times. The V and J genes are TRBV7-2 and TRBJ2-1; D ambiguous. Looked up from germline, CDR1 is SGHTA and CDR2 is FQGNSA. Trimming took off 7 bases at V and 2 bases at J, with 18 bases between the two ends. The CDR3 has 16 residues. For the CDR3, the DNA is TGTGCCAGCACCCTCCCCCATGCACTAACCTACAATGAGCAGTTCTTC. This gives the protein CASTLPHALTYNEQFF.

The chain carries TRBV7-9 and TRBJ2-2; D remains unclear. V was cut by 3 bases and J by 6 bases, with 8 bases left in between. The CDR3 consists of 13 residues. Germline V gives CDR1 SEHNR, CDR2 FQNEAQ (reference sequence). DNA for the CDR3: TGTGCCAGCAGCTTCACTCAAGCCGGGGAGCTGTTTTTT. The encoded protein is CASSFTQAGELFF.